What follows describes a single TCR beta chain. Its cognate antigen is unknown. This CDR3 has 15 amino acids. Germline V gives CDR1 SGHRS, CDR2 YFSETQ. Trimming cost V 0 bases and J 1 base, with 10 bases left between them. Measured with immunoSEQ multiplex PCR; TCRdb has only the in-frame clones, and not every one. The table lists 110,000 to 150,000 clones, nearly 95% of them singletons. The entry originates in a study of graft-versus-host responses after intestinal transplantation. The chain has TRBV5-1 and TRBJ1-1; D ambiguous. The receptor comes from a human donor who received an intestinal transplant. Sequencing used unstimulated CD4+ T cells sorted from spleen or lymph node cells, obtained before intestinal transplant. CDR3 in DNA: TGCGCCAGCAGCTTGGCCCGCGGAGCGAACACTGAAGCTTTCTTT. Translation gives CASSLARGANTEAFF.